Below, 32 T cell receptor beta chains from the same sample are listed, as sequenced in a study of shared clonotypes between healthy human individuals. The table came from immunoSEQ multiplex PCR; TCRdb's copy has only in-frame clones and leaves some out. The sample shows a few million clones, over 85% of them seen only once. Input material: naive CD4+ T cells from PBMCs. Subset defined: CD45RA+ positively selected. These receptors originate from a man between 18 and 35 years old in good health. Some clones in this sample may be carry-over from other donors' samples.

J is TRBJ1-1 and V is TRBV11-3; D is uncertain. V lost 4 bases to trimming and J lost 4 bases, with 13 bases between them. The CDR3 length is 14 residues. Germline lookup yields CDR1 SGHNT and CDR2 YENEEA. The CDR3 protein is CASSSRPGSTEAFF. In DNA form, the CDR3 reads TGTGCCAGCAGCTCCCGACCGGGAAGCACTGAAGCTTTCTTT.

This clone has only one observation. This chain connects TRBV4-2 to TRBJ2-5; D is uncertain. The J call is in doubt because the DNA end fits TRBJ2-7 better. The germline V gene has CDR1 LGHNA and CDR2 YNFKEQ. CDR3 size: 15 residues. The CDR3 spells CASSPSGSNSYEQYF. The CDR3 DNA reads TGTGCCAGCAGCCCCTCCGGGTCAAATTCCTACGAGCAGTACTTC.

This clone was seen just once. Distinct nucleotide sequences in the sample also encode this CDR3. V and J are TRBV7-9 and TRBJ1-1; unclear D gene. Germline assignment: CDR1 SEHNR and CDR2 FQNEAQ (reference sequence). V lost 1 base, J lost 0 bases, and 9 bases lay in between. The length of the CDR3 is 15 residues. The CDR3 loop is CASSLGAAMNTEAFF. The CDR3 DNA follows: TGTGCCAGCAGCTTAGGGGCAGCCATGAACACTGAAGCTTTCTTT.

A remark on this clone: One end of the junction fails to match germline, which may point to a read error. The genes are TRBV7-2 and TRBJ2-1; the match to TRBD2 covers 11 bases. The germline CDR1 and CDR2 sequences are SGHTA and FQGNSA. The CDR3 extends over 14 amino acids. CDR3 in amino acids: CASRLAGGSGEQFF. The CDR3, as DNA: TGTGCCAGCAGATTAGCGGGAGGGTCAGGTGAGCAGTTCTTC.

This clone was observed a single time. The chain employs TRBV7-2 and TRBJ2-3, with 9 nucleotides matching TRBD2. The CDR3 is made up of 15 amino acids. V lost 3 bases and J lost 2; bases outside the gene matches: 3. Germline CDR1 SGHTA, CDR2 FQGNSA. Here the CDR3 DNA reads TGTGCCAGCAGCTTTCTAGCGGGGATCACAGATACGCAGTATTTT. Residues: CASSFLAGITDTQYF. Variable domain in full (rest from reference TRBV7-2 and TRBJ2-3): GAGVSQSPSNKVTEKGKDVELRCDPISGHTALYWYRQSLGQGLEFLIYFQGNSAPDKSGLPSDRFSAERTGGSVSTLTIQRTQQEDSAVYLCASSFLAGITDTQYFGPGTRLTVL.

The chain joins TRBV5-6 to TRBJ2-7; 7 nucleotides agree with TRBD1. Germline-derived CDR1 and CDR2 are SGHDT and YYEEEE. V dropped 0 bases and J dropped 0; count of bases not matched to a gene: 3. The length of the CDR3 is 15 residues. The CDR3 reads CASSLAAGGSYEQYF. As DNA, the CDR3 is TGTGCCAGCAGCTTGGCGGCAGGGGGCTCCTACGAGCAGTACTTC.

Comment on this clone: Additional DNA sequences in this sample encode the identical CDR3. The gene calls are TRBV7-9 and TRBJ2-5, with 7 bases lining up with TRBD2. Germline CDR1 is SEHNR and CDR2 is FQNEAQ (reference sequence). The CDR3 spans 14 residues. The J segment lost 4 bases and the V segment lost 3 bases, leaving 5 bases of the junction unmatched. In DNA form, the CDR3 reads TGTGCCAGCAGCTTGGCGGGAGTGGGAGAGACCCAGTACTTC. Translation: CASSLAGVGETQYF.

The chain combines TRBV9 with TRBJ2-1, with D hard to call. Germline values: CDR1 SGDLS, CDR2 YYNGEE. V gave up 4 bases and J gave up 8 bases, with 19 bases separating them. This CDR3 is 15 amino acids long. CDR3: CASSLFQDGADEQFF. The CDR3 DNA reads as TGTGCCAGCAGCCTGTTCCAGGACGGTGCCGATGAGCAGTTCTTC.

The chain carries TRBV28 and TRBJ2-1, with D uncertain. Trimming took off 6 bases at V and 5 bases at J, with 8 bases between the two ends. The CDR3 covers 12 residues. Germline CDR1 and CDR2: MDHEN and SYDVKM. CDR3 bases: TGTGCCAGCAGAATCGAGGACAATGAGCAGTTCTTC. Its translation is CASRIEDNEQFF.

This chain connects TRBV11-3 to TRBJ2-5; 8 nucleotides align to TRBD1. The V segment lost 5 bases and the J segment 5 bases; nucleotides outside the gene matches: 10. From germline, CDR1 is SGHNT and CDR2 YENEEA. This CDR3 spans 15 amino acids. CDR3 sequence: CASSLGQGSRETQYF. The CDR3 DNA follows: TGTGCCAGCAGCCTCGGACAGGGCTCGAGGGAGACCCAGTACTTC. The variable domain in full, with the rest retrieved from reference TRBV11-3 and TRBJ2-5, is EAGVVQSPRYKIIEKKQPVAFWCNPISGHNTLYWYLQNLGQGPELLIRYENEEAVDDSQLPKDRFSAERLKGVDSTLKIQPAELGDSAVYLCASSLGQGSRETQYFGPGTRLLVL.

This sequence joins TRBV2 and TRBJ1-3, with a tentative D call TRBD1 (5 bases). Germline V CDR1 and CDR2: SNHLY, FYNNEI. The V gene lost 4 bases and the J gene lost 0 bases, with 13 bases spanning the gap. This CDR3 contains 16 residues. CDR3 sequence: CASSVVQGSSGNTIYF. CDR3 in DNA: TGTGCCAGCAGTGTGGTTCAGGGAAGCTCTGGAAACACCATATATTTT.

This clone appeared a few times. CDR3 residues: CASSLIGQETQYF. Written as DNA, the CDR3 is TGTGCCAGCAGCTTAATAGGCCAAGAGACCCAGTACTTC. V gene TRBV7-3 combines with J gene TRBJ2-5; D not resolved. The CDR3 has 13 amino acids. Germline V gene sequence: CDR1 SGHTA, CDR2 FQGTGA. The V end lost 1 base, the J end lost 1 base, and 4 bases lay between the germline ends.

The chain couples TRBV6-4 to TRBJ2-6; TRBD1 matches at 7 bases. The CDR3 covers 17 residues. CDR1 and CDR2 (germline): MRHNA, SNTAGT. Trimming took 4 bases from V and 0 from J; bases not matched to a gene: 6. CDR3 nucleotide sequence: TGTGCCAGCAGTGGACAGGGATTAGGCTCTGGGGCCAACGTCCTGACTTTC. Amino acids: CASSGQGLGSGANVLTF.

The chain carries TRBV14 and TRBJ2-5; 8 bases align to TRBD2. CDR1 and CDR2 (germline): SGHDN, FVKESK. V trimming: 4 bases; J trimming: 4 bases; junction bases outside the gene matches: 8. This CDR3 has 15 amino acids. CDR3 bases: TGTGCCAGCAGCCCTATGGGCCTAGCGGGAGAGACCCAGTACTTC. It codes for CASSPMGLAGETQYF.

This clone was detected a few times. V is TRBV29-1 and J is TRBJ1-1; D is unresolved. The CDR3 is 12 amino acids. The germline CDR1 and CDR2 sequences are SQVTM and ANQGSEA. The V end was cut by 4 bases, the J end by 1 base, with 7 bases between. Here the CDR3 DNA reads TGCAGCGTTGGAGAGGGGAACACTGAAGCTTTCTTT. Its translation is CSVGEGNTEAFF.

The chain joins TRBV5-1 to TRBJ2-1; D perhaps matches TRBD1 (6 bases). The V and J ends lost 7 bases and 3 bases respectively, with 11 bases between them. From germline, CDR1 is SGHRS and CDR2 YFSETQ. There are 13 residues in the CDR3. The CDR3 spells CASAETGYNEQFF. The CDR3 DNA sequence: TGCGCCAGCGCCGAGACAGGCTACAATGAGCAGTTCTTC.

The rearrangement joins TRBV11-2 to TRBJ2-1; D is ambiguous. The germline V and J ends were trimmed by 1 base and 4 bases, with 11 bases remaining between them. CDR3 length equals 15 residues. In germline, CDR1 is SGHAT, CDR2 FQNNGV. CDR3: CASSLGEFKYNEQFF. The DNA for the CDR3 is TGTGCCAGCAGCTTAGGAGAATTCAAGTACAATGAGCAGTTCTTC.

This rearrangement joins TRBV4-2 to TRBJ2-7; 7 nucleotides match TRBD2. The J segment lost 2 bases and the V segment lost 3 bases, leaving 13 bases of the junction unmatched. CDR1 is LGHNA and CDR2 is YNFKEQ in the germline V gene. The CDR3 is made up of 17 amino acids. The CDR3 loop reads CASSQAALAAAPYEQYF. CDR3 sequence (DNA): TGTGCCAGCAGCCAGGCGGCCCTAGCGGCCGCCCCCTACGAGCAGTACTTC.

The chain joins TRBV5-1 to TRBJ2-1; TRBD2 is a possible D gene (5 bases). This CDR3 is built from 17 residues. V was trimmed by 4 bases and J by 6 bases, leaving 23 bases between them. CDR1 is SGHRS, CDR2 YFSETQ, per germline. The CDR3: CASSQRYSILEGNEQFF. CDR3 in DNA: TGCGCCAGCAGCCAGCGATACAGTATCTTAGAGGGCAATGAGCAGTTCTTC.

This chain joins TRBV9 and TRBJ2-1; D remains unclear. The CDR3 has 12 residues. Trimming removed 4 bases at V and 6 bases at J, with 8 bases between. CDR1 is SGDLS, CDR2 YYNGEE, per germline. CDR3 bases: TGTGCCAGCAGCCCCCGGACCAATGAGCAGTTCTTC. Translation: CASSPRTNEQFF.

V usage is TRBV5-4 and J usage is TRBJ2-7, with 7 bases fitting TRBD1. Germline loops: CDR1 SGHNT, CDR2 YYREEE (reference sequence). V lost 4 bases, J lost 2 bases, and 6 bases stayed unmatched. There are 14 residues in the CDR3. This CDR3 reads CASSTGAVAYEQYF. The DNA for the CDR3 is TGTGCCAGCAGCACAGGGGCGGTTGCCTACGAGCAGTACTTC.

V usage is TRBV2 and J usage is TRBJ1-1; TRBD1 matches 8 bases. The CDR3 covers 14 residues. V gave up 5 bases and J gave up 1 base; unmatched junction bases: 3. Germline V gives CDR1 SNHLY, CDR2 FYNNEI. The CDR3 is CASSKGQANTEAFF. For the CDR3, the DNA is TGTGCCAGCAGTAAGGGACAGGCGAACACTGAAGCTTTCTTT.

The V and J genes are TRBV18 and TRBJ2-3; 8 nucleotides line up with TRBD1. The CDR3 is 17 amino acids. Germline V gives CDR1 KGHSH, CDR2 LQKENI. J lost 3 bases, V lost 1 base, and 9 bases had no gene match. The CDR3 nucleotides read TGTGCCAGCTCACCACGGGTTGACAGGGGAGGTACAGATACGCAGTATTTT. Amino acids: CASSPRVDRGGTDTQYF.

The chain carries TRBV7-2 and TRBJ1-4; 7 bases line up with TRBD1. The germline V gene encodes CDR1 SGHTA and CDR2 FQGNSA. The CDR3 consists of 16 residues. V gave up 1 base and J gave up 7 bases; unmatched junction bases: 9. CDR3 coding DNA: TGTGCCAGCAGCTTAGTCGAGACAGGGTATGGTGAAAAACTGTTTTTT. Its protein is CASSLVETGYGEKLFF. Complete variable domain (other parts from reference TRBV7-2 and TRBJ1-4): GAGVSQSPSNKVTEKGKDVELRCDPISGHTALYWYRQSLGQGLEFLIYFQGNSAPDKSGLPSDRFSAERTGGSVSTLTIQRTQQEDSAVYLCASSLVETGYGEKLFFGSGTQLSVL.

Comments on this clone: The same CDR3 arises from other DNA sequences in this sample as well. The chain is built from TRBV7-9 and TRBJ2-5; TRBD1 aligns across 7 bases. The germline gives CDR1 SEHNR, CDR2 FQNEAQ (reference sequence). J gave up 3 bases and V 5 bases, and 9 bases lay outside the gene matches. The CDR3 spans 15 residues. The CDR3: CASSPRTGTEETQYF. In DNA form, the CDR3 reads TGTGCCAGCAGCCCCCGGACAGGTACTGAAGAGACCCAGTACTTC.

The chain combines TRBV5-5 with TRBJ2-7, with D unclear. Germline CDR1 reads SGHKS; CDR2 reads YYEKEE (reference sequence). V was shortened by 0 bases and J by 5 bases, with 9 bases between the two germline ends. This CDR3 comprises 13 residues. CDR3 loop: CASSLEAGHEQYF. CDR3 sequence (DNA): TGTGCCAGCAGCTTGGAGGCAGGCCACGAGCAGTACTTC.

In regard to this clone: The same CDR3 is also encoded by other DNA sequences in this sample. This chain connects TRBV7-2 to TRBJ1-5; D gene unclear. Looked up from germline, CDR1 is SGHTA and CDR2 is FQGNSA. The V and J ends lost 3 bases and 2 bases respectively, with 8 bases between them. This CDR3 spans 14 amino acids. As DNA, the CDR3 is TGTGCCAGCAGCTTGGGCGGTGGCAATCAGCCCCAGCATTTT. It encodes CASSLGGGNQPQHF. The entire variable domain, with the rest obtained from reference TRBV7-2 and TRBJ1-5, is as follows: GAGVSQSPSNKVTEKGKDVELRCDPISGHTALYWYRQSLGQGLEFLIYFQGNSAPDKSGLPSDRFSAERTGGSVSTLTIQRTQQEDSAVYLCASSLGGGNQPQHFGDGTRLSIL.

The V and J genes are TRBV7-8 and TRBJ2-7; 8 bases map to TRBD1. With V trimmed by 5 bases and J by 2 bases, 11 bases remained unmatched. Germline V gene lookup returns CDR1 SGHVS and CDR2 FQNEAQ. The CDR3 extends over 16 amino acids. The CDR3 nucleotides are TGTGCCAGCAGCCAGGTCTTAGGGGGACAGGCCTACGAGCAGTACTTC. It specifies CASSQVLGGQAYEQYF.

As to this clone: Germline and junction disagree at one end, which may indicate a read error. V usage is TRBV19 and J usage is TRBJ1-2; TRBD1 aligns across 8 bases. The CDR3 consists of 14 residues. Germline V gives CDR1 LNHDA, CDR2 SQIVND (reference sequence). CDR3 in amino acids: CASSFRGRNDGYTF. The CDR3 DNA sequence: TGTGCCAGTAGTTTCAGGGGGCGTAACGATGGCTACACCTTC.

The V call is TRBV9, the J call TRBJ2-7; TRBD1 or TRBD2 may be the D gene (5 bases each). Germline V lookup: CDR1 SGDLS, CDR2 YYNGEE. V lost 4 bases, J lost 3 bases, and 17 bases lay in between. The CDR3 is 15 amino acids. The CDR3, as DNA: TGTGCCAGCAGCACGACCGGGACGGAATACTACGAGCAGTACTTC. It yields the protein CASSTTGTEYYEQYF.

This clone appeared a single time. The CDR3 coding sequence is TGTGCCAGCAGCCCCGGGTCCCATGAGACCCAGTACTTC. It codes for CASSPGSHETQYF. The V call is TRBV7-3, the J call TRBJ2-5; D uncertain. The CDR3 length is 13 residues. The ends were cut back, 5 bases at V and 5 bases at J, with 12 bases in the middle. CDR1 and CDR2 (germline): SGHTA, FQGTGA.

The V gene is TRBV7-2, the J gene TRBJ1-2; no firm D call. Per germline, CDR1 SGHTA and CDR2 FQGNSA. Trimming took 0 bases from V and 3 from J, leaving 11 bases between them. CDR3 length: 15 residues. CDR3 DNA: TGTGCCAGCAGCTTAGCGAGGGAGCCCTACTATGGCTACACCTTC. Residues: CASSLAREPYYGYTF.